This T cell receptor beta chain was retrieved from a study of post-analysis software for immune sequencing data. Study observations and caveats: Compared with controls, patients showed significantly lower normalized Chao1 diversity. Patients used about 5 TRBV segments, including TRBV5-6, TRBV5-1 and TRBV20-1, more often than controls.

Prepared libraries of TCR beta cDNA carried unique molecular identifiers. About 500,000 cDNA molecules were obtained per 1 to 10 million input T cells. A single record per CDR3 protein comes from TCRdb applying MiXCR to the PCR reads. In the table there are 450,000 or so distinct CDR3 sequences, approximately 46% of which are singletons. Of note for this clonotype: Its antigen is as yet unknown.

Trimming took off 2 bases at V and 7 bases at J, with 13 bases between the two ends. Germline V CDR1 and CDR2: MNHEY, SVGAGI. This CDR3 comprises 14 residues. The specimen sequenced was blood. The chain carries TRBV6-5 and TRBJ2-3; D uncertain. The clonotype originates from a girl aged 5-17 years with multiple sclerosis. The CDR3 spells CASSYAQARYTQYF. For the CDR3, the DNA is TGTGCCAGCAGTTACGCCCAGGCGAGGTATACGCAGTATTTT.